A selection of T cell receptor beta chains follows, all from one sample in a study of blood T cells in healthy people across ages. MiXCR, applied by TCRdb to the 5' RACE reads, yields one record per CDR3 protein. The sample holds 700,000 to 850,000 distinct CDR3 sequences, roughly 50% seen once. The sequenced sample consisted of blood. The receptors originated from an older man in good health. Both conserved end residues are trimmed from each CDR3. The order of the fields is V gene, J gene, CDR3 protein.

V: TRBV14
J: TRBJ2-5
CDR3: ASSQGANGWTRY

V: TRBV18
J: TRBJ1-2
CDR3: ASSGRENYGYT

V: TRBV20-1
J: TRBJ1-5
CDR3: SARVVDQPQH

V: TRBV20-1
J: TRBJ2-1
CDR3: SAHQAGQGRNEQF

V: TRBV29-1
J: TRBJ2-3
CDR3: SAMGGVITGYAY

V: TRBV3-1
J: TRBJ2-7
CDR3: ASSQGDRGRRY

V: TRBV6-5
J: TRBJ2-1
CDR3: ASRIRQEEAGNEQF

V: TRBV10-3
J: TRBJ2-1
CDR3: AISDLAGVYNEQF

V: TRBV5-1
J: TRBJ2-7
CDR3: ASSLSPAGGSYHYEQY

V: TRBV20-1
J: TRBJ2-5
CDR3: SATLAGGPGETQY

V: TRBV7-2
J: TRBJ2-1
CDR3: ASSTRTVSSYNEQF

V: TRBV20-1
J: TRBJ2-7
CDR3: SARPKSSYEQY

V: TRBV7-2
J: TRBJ1-2
CDR3: ASSVKQIYGYT

V: TRBV20-1
J: TRBJ1-4
CDR3: SAREGRASTNEKLF

V: TRBV6-6
J: TRBJ2-7
CDR3: ASSYPPGGGYEQY

V: TRBV29-1
J: TRBJ1-1
CDR3: SVVTANTEAF

V: TRBV12-3/TRBV12-4
J: TRBJ1-4
CDR3: ASSPGQKSEKLF

V: TRBV20-1
J: TRBJ2-1
CDR3: SARGPTSGRRDEQF

V: TRBV10-3
J: TRBJ2-1
CDR3: AISEAGRPYNEQF

V: TRBV28
J: TRBJ2-7
CDR3: ASSLFSSGKSYEQY

V: TRBV12-3/TRBV12-4
J: TRBJ2-7
CDR3: ASSLSLNSYEQY

V: TRBV12-3/TRBV12-4
J: TRBJ2-1
CDR3: ASSPSGNDAEQF

V: TRBV5-1
J: TRBJ1-2
CDR3: ASSSNGARRSGYT